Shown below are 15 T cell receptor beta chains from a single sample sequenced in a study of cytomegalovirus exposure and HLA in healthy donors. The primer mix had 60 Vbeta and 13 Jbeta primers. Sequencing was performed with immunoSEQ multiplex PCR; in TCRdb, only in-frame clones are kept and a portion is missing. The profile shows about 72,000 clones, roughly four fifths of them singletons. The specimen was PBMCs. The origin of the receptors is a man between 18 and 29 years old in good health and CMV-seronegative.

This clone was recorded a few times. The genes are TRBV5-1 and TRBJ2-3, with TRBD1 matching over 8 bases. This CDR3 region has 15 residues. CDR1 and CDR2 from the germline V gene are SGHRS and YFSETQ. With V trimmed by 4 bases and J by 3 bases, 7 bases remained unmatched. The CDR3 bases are TGCGCCAGCAGCGACCCGACAGGGGCTACAGATACGCAGTATTTT. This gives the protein CASSDPTGATDTQYF.

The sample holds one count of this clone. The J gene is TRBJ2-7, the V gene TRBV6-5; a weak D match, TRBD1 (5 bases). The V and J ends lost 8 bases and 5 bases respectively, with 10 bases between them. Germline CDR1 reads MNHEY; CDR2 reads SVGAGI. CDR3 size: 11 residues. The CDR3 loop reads CASLTQDEQYF. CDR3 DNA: TGTGCCAGCCTCACACAGGACGAGCAGTACTTC.

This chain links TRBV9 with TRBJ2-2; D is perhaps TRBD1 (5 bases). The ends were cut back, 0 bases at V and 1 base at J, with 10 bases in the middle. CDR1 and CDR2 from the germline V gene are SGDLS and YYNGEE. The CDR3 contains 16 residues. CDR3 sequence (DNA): TGTGCCAGCAGCGTAGCGGCAGGGCTGAACACCGGGGAGCTGTTTTTT. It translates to CASSVAAGLNTGELFF.

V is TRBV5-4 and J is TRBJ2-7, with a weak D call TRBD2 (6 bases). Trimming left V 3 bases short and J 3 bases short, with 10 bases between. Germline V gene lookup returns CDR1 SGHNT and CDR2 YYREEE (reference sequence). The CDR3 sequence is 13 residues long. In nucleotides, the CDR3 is TGTGCCAGCAGCTCCGGGACTCGCTACGAGCAGTACTTC. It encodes CASSSGTRYEQYF. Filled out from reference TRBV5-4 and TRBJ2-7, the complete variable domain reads ETGVTQSPTHLIKTRGQQVTLRCSSQSGHNTVSWYQQALGQGPQFIFQYYREEENGRGNFPPRFSGLQFPNYSSELNVNALELDDSALYLCASSSGTRYEQYFGPGTRLTVT.

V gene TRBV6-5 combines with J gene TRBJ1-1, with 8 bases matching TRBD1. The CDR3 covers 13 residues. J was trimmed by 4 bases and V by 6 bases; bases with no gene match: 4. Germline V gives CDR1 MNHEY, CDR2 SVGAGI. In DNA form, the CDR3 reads TGTGCCAGCAGAACGACAGGGGTCACTGAAGCTTTCTTT. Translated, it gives CASRTTGVTEAFF.

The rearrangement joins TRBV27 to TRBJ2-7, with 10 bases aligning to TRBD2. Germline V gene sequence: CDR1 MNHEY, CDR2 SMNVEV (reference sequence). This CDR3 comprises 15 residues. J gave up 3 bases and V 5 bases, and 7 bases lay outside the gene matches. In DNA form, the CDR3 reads TGTGCCAGCAGTCCGGACCTAGCGGGGGACTACGAGCAGTACTTC. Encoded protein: CASSPDLAGDYEQYF.

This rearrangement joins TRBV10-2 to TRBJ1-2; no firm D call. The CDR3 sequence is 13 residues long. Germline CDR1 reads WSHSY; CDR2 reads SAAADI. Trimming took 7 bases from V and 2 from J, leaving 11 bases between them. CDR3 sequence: CASTKNTNYGYTF. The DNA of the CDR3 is TGCGCCAGCACGAAAAACACCAACTATGGCTACACCTTC.

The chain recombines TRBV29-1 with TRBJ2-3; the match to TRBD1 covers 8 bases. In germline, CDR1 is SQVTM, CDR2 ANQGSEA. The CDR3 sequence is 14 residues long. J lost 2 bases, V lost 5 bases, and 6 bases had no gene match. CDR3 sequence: CSVQGALITDTQYF. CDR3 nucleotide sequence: TGCAGCGTTCAGGGGGCCCTCATCACAGATACGCAGTATTTT.

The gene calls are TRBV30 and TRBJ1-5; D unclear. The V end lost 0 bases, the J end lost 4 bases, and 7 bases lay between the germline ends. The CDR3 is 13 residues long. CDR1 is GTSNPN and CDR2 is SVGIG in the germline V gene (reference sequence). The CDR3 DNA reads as TGTGCCTGGAGTGTTCAGGATAATCAGCCCCAGCATTTT. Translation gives CAWSVQDNQPQHF.

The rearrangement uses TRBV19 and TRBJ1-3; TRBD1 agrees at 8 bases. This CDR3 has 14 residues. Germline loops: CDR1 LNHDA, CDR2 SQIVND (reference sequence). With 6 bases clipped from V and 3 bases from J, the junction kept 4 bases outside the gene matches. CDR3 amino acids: CASRRQGSGNTIYF. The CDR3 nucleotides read TGTGCCAGTAGAAGACAGGGGAGTGGAAACACCATATATTTT.

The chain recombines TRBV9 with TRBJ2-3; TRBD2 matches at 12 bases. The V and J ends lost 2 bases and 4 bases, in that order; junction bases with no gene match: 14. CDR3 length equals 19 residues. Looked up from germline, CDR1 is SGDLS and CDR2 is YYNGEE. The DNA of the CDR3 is TGTGCCAGCAGCGTCACCCCTAATCTAGCGGGGGGGGCAGCAGATACGCAGTATTTT. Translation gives CASSVTPNLAGGAADTQYF.

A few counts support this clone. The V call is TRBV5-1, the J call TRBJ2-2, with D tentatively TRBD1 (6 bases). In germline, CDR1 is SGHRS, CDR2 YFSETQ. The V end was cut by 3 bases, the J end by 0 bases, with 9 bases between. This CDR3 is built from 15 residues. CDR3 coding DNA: TGCGCCAGCAGCTCCGGGACAACGAACACCGGGGAGCTGTTTTTT. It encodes CASSSGTTNTGELFF. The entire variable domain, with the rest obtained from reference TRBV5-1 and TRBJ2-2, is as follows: KAGVTQTPRYLIKTRGQQVTLSCSPISGHRSVSWYQQTPGQGLQFLFEYFSETQRNKGNFPGRFSGRQFSNSRSEMNVSTLELGDSALYLCASSSGTTNTGELFFGEGSRLTVL.

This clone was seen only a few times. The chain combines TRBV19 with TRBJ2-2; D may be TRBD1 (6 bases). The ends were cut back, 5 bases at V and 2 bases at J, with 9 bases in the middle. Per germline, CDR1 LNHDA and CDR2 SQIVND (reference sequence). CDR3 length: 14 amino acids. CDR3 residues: CASSWGPNTGELFF. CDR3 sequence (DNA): TGTGCCAGTAGTTGGGGGCCCAACACCGGGGAGCTGTTTTTT.

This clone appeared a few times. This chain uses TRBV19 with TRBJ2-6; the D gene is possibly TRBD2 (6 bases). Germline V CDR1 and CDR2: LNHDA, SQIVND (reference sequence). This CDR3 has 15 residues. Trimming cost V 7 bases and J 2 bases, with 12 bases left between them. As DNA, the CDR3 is TGTGCCAGTAAGGCGGGGCTTACTGGGGCCAACGTCCTGACTTTC. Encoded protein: CASKAGLTGANVLTF.

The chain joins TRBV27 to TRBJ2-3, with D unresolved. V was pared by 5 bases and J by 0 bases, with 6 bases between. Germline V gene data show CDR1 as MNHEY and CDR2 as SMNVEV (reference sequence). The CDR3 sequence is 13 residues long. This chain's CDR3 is CASSHGSTDTQYF. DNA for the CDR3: TGTGCCAGCAGTCACGGGAGCACAGATACGCAGTATTTT.